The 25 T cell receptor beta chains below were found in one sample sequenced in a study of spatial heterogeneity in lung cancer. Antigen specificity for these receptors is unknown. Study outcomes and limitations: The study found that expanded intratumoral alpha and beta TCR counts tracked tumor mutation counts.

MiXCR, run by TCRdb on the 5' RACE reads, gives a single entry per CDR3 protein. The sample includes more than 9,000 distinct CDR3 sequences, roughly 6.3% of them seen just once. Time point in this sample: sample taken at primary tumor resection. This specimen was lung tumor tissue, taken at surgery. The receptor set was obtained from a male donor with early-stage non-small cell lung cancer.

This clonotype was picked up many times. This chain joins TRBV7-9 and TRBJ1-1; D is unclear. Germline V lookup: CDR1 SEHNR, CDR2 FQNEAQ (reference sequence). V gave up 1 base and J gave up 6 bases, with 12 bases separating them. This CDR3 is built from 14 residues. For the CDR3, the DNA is TGTGCCAGCAGCTTAGTGACGGCCGTACCTGAAGCTTTCTTT. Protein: CASSLVTAVPEAFF.

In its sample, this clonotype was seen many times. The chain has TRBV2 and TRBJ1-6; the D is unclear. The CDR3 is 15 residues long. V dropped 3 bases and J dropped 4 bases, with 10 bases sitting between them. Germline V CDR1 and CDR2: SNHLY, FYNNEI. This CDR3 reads CASSDSVHYNSPLHF. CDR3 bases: TGTGCCAGCAGTGATTCAGTTCATTATAATTCACCCCTCCACTTT.

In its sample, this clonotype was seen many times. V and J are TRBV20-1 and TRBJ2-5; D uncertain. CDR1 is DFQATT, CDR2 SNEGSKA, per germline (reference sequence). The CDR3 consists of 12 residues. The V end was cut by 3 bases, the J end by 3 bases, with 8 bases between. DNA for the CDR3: TGCAGTGCTAGTCTACGAGAAGAGACCCAGTACTTC. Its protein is CSASLREETQYF.

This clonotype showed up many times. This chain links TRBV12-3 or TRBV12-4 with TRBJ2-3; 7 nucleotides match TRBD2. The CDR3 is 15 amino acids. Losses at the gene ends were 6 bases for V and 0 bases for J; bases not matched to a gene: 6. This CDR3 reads CASRPSGTSTDTQYF. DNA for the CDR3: TGTGCCAGCAGGCCTAGCGGTACTAGCACAGATACGCAGTATTTT.

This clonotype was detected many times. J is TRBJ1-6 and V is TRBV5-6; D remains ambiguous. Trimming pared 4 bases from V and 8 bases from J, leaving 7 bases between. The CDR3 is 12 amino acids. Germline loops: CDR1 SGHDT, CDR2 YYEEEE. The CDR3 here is CASSIRDSPLHF. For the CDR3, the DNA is TGTGCCAGCAGCATCCGGGATTCACCCCTCCACTTT.

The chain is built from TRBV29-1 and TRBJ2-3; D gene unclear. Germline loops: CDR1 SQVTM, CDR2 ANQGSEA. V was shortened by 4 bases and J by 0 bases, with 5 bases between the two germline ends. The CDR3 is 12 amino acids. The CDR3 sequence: CSVGSSTDTQYF. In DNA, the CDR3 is TGCAGCGTTGGGTCCAGCACAGATACGCAGTATTTT.

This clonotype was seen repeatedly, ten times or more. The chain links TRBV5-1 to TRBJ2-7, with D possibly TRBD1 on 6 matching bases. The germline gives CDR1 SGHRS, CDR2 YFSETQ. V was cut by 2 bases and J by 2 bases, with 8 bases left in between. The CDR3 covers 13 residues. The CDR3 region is CASSFQGTYEQYF. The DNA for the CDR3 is TGCGCCAGCAGCTTCCAGGGGACCTACGAGCAGTACTTC.

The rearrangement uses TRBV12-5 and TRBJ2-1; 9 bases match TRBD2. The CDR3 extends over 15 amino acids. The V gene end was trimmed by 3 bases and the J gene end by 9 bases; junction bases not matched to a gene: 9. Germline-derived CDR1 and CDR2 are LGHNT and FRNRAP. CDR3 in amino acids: CASGFDTGTSREQFF. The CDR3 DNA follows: TGTGCTAGTGGTTTTGATACCGGGACTAGCCGTGAGCAGTTCTTC.

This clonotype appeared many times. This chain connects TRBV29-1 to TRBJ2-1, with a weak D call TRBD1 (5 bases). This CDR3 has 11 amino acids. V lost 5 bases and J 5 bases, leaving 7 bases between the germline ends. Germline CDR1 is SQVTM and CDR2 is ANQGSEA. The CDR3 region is CSVRQNNEQFF. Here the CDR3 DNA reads TGCAGCGTTCGACAGAACAATGAGCAGTTCTTC.

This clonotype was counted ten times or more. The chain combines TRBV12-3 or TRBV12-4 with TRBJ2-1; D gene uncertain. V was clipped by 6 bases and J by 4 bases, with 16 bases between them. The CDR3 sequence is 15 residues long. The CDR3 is CASRASAGMYNEQFF. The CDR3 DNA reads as TGTGCCAGCAGGGCTTCAGCCGGAATGTACAATGAGCAGTTCTTC.

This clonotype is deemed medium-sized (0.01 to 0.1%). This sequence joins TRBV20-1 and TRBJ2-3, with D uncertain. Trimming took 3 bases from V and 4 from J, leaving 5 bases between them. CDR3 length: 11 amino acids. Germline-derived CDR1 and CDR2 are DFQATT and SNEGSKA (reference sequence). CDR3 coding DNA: TGCAGTGCTAGCTTTTCAGATACGCAGTATTTT. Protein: CSASFSDTQYF.

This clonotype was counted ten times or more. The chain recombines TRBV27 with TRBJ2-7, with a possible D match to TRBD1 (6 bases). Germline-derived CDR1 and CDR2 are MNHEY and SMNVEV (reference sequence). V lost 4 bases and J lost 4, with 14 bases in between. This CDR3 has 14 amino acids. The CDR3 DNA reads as TGTGCCAGCAGTTCTGACAGGAATAGGTACGAGCAGTACTTC. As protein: CASSSDRNRYEQYF.

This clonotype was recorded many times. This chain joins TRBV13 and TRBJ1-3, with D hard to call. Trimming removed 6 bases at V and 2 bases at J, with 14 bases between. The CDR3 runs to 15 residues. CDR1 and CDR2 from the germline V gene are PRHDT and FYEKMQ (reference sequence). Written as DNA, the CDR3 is TGTGCCAGCAGTTCATCGGGATCCGCTGGAAACACCATATATTTT. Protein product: CASSSSGSAGNTIYF.

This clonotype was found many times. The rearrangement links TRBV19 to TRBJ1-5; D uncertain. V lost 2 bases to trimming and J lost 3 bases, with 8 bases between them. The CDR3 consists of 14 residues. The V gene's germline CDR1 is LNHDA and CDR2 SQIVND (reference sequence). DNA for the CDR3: TGTGCCAGTAGTATACCCAGCCCCAATCAGCCCCAGCATTTT. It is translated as CASSIPSPNQPQHF.

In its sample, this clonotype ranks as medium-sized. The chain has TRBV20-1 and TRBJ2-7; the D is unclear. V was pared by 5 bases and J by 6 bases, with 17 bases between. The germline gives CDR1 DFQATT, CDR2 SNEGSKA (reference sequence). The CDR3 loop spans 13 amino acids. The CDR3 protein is CSARPASGGEQYV. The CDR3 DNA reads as TGCAGTGCTCGCCCCGCTTCGGGCGGCGAGCAGTACGTC.

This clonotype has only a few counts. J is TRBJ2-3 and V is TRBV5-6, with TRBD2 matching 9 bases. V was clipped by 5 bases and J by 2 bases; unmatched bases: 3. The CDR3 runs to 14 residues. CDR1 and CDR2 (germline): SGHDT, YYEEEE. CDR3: CASRRLADTDTQYF. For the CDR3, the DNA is TGTGCCAGCAGGAGACTAGCGGACACAGATACGCAGTATTTT.

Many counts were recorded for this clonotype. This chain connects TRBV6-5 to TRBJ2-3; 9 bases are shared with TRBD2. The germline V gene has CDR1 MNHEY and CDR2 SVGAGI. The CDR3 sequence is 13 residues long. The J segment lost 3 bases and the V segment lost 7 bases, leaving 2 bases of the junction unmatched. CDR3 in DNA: TGTGCCAGCACCGGACTAGCGACAGATACGCAGTATTTT. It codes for CASTGLATDTQYF.

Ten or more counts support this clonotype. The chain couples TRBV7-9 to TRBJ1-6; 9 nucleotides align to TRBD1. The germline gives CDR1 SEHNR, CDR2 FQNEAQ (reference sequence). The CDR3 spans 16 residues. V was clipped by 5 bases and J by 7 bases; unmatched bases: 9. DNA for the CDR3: TGTGCCAGCAGCACTGTAAACAGGGGGCTGAATTCACCCCTCCACTTT. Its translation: CASSTVNRGLNSPLHF.

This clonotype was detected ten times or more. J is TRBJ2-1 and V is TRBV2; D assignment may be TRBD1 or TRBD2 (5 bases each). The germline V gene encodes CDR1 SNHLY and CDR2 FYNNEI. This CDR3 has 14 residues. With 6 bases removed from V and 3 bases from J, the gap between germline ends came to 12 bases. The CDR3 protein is CASSYGDRYNEQFF. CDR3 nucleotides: TGTGCCAGCAGCTACGGGGACCGCTACAATGAGCAGTTCTTC.

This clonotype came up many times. CDR3 nucleotides: TGCAGTGCTAGAGCTACAGAGACCCAGTACTTC. Translating it yields CSARATETQYF. This chain joins TRBV20-1 and TRBJ2-5, with D unresolved. Trimming removed 1 base at V and 4 bases at J, with 4 bases between. Germline loops: CDR1 DFQATT, CDR2 SNEGSKA (reference sequence). CDR3 length equals 11 residues.

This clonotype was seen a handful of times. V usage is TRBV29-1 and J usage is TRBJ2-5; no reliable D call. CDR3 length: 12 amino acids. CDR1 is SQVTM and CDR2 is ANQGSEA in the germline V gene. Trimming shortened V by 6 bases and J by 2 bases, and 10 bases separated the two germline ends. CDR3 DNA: TGCAGCGTAAGAGCAGTGCAAGAGACCCAGTACTTC. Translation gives CSVRAVQETQYF.

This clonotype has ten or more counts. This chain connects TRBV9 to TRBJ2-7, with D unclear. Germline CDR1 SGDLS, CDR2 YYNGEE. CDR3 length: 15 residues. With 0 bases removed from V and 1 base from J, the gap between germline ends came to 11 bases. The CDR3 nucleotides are TGTGCCAGCAGCGTAGGGGCGGCCACGTCCTACGAGCAGTACTTC. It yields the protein CASSVGAATSYEQYF.

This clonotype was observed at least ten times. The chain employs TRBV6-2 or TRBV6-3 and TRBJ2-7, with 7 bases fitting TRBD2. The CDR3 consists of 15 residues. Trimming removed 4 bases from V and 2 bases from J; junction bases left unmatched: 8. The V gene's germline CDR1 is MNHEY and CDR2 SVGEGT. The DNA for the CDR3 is TGTGCCAGCAGTTCCCGCGGGAGTACAACCTACGAGCAGTACTTC. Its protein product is CASSSRGSTTYEQYF.

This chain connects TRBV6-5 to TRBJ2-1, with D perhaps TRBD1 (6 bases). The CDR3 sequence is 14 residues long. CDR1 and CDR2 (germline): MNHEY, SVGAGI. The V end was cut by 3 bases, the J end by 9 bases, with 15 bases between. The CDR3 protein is CASSYVQGVGEQFF. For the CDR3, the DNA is TGTGCCAGCAGTTATGTACAGGGTGTGGGTGAGCAGTTCTTC.

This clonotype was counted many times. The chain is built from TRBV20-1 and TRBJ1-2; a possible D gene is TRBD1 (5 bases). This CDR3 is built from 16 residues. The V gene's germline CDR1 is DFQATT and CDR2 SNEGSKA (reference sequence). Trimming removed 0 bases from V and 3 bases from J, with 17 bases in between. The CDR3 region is CSARDSGRANYYGYTF. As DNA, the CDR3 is TGCAGTGCTAGAGATAGTGGCAGGGCCAATTACTATGGCTACACCTTC.